Listed here are 23 T cell receptor beta chains from one sample, sequenced in a study of blood T cells in healthy people across ages. The use of a sample-barcoded 5' primer and a J-beta primer mix characterized a second PCR of roughly 7 to 11 cycles. From the 5' RACE reads, TCRdb called clonotypes with MiXCR, one entry per CDR3 protein. The sample contains some 700,000 distinct CDR3 sequences, about 40% of which appear only once. Sequenced: blood. The receptors come from an older woman in good health.

This clonotype was seen a handful of times. The V gene is TRBV7-9, the J gene TRBJ2-2; 7 nucleotides align to TRBD2. CDR1 is SEHNR and CDR2 is FQNEAQ in the germline V gene (reference sequence). With V trimmed by 6 bases and J by 4 bases, 14 bases remained unmatched. This CDR3 has 17 amino acids. In nucleotides, the CDR3 is TGTGCCAGCAGTTTCCCGGATGGCGGGGGACTCACCGGGGAGCTGTTTTTT. It encodes CASSFPDGGGLTGELFF.

This chain links TRBV5-1 with TRBJ2-1; 14 nucleotides agree with TRBD2. CDR3 length equals 20 residues. The germline V gene has CDR1 SGHRS and CDR2 YFSETQ. The V segment lost 4 bases and the J segment 9 bases; nucleotides outside the gene matches: 21. The CDR3 protein is CASSLKGAPGLAGVVGEQFF. The DNA of the CDR3 is TGCGCCAGCAGCCTGAAAGGAGCGCCGGGACTAGCGGGAGTCGTGGGTGAGCAGTTCTTC.

This clonotype was recorded only once. The V call is TRBV29-1, the J call TRBJ2-2; TRBD2 aligns across 10 bases. The CDR3 is 14 amino acids. From germline, CDR1 is SQVTM and CDR2 ANQGSEA. V lost 5 bases to trimming and J lost 3 bases; unmatched junction nucleotides: 3. The CDR3: CSVLGLADTGELFF. In DNA, the CDR3 is TGCAGCGTTCTCGGACTAGCGGACACCGGGGAGCTGTTTTTT.

This clonotype was counted a few times. The J gene is TRBJ2-7, the V gene TRBV11-3; D possibly uses TRBD1 or TRBD2 (5 bases each). CDR1 is SGHNT, CDR2 YENEEA, per germline. The V end lost 3 bases, the J end lost 2 bases, and 14 bases lay between the germline ends. CDR3 length: 15 residues. DNA for the CDR3: TGTGCCAGCAGCTTCAGAGGGGATAACGCCTACGAGCAGTACTTC. Residues: CASSFRGDNAYEQYF.

The rearrangement uses TRBV20-1 and TRBJ1-6, with D unclear. With 0 bases removed from V and 6 bases from J, the gap between germline ends came to 0 bases. This CDR3 comprises 11 residues. Germline CDR1 reads DFQATT; CDR2 reads SNEGSKA (reference sequence). This chain's CDR3 is CSARDNSPLHF. The CDR3 DNA follows: TGCAGTGCTAGAGATAATTCACCCCTCCACTTT.

The sample holds a few counts of this clonotype. The rearrangement joins TRBV7-2 to TRBJ1-5; no definite D call. There are 14 residues in the CDR3. Germline V lookup: CDR1 SGHTA, CDR2 FQGNSA. V was pared by 6 bases and J by 3 bases, with 12 bases between. The chain's CDR3 is CASRKDTSNQPQHF. CDR3 nucleotides: TGTGCCAGCAGAAAAGACACATCCAATCAGCCCCAGCATTTT.

This clonotype has only a few counts. The gene calls are TRBV7-2 and TRBJ2-7, with D possibly matching TRBD1 (6 bases). Germline V gives CDR1 SGHTA, CDR2 FQGNSA. Trimming shortened V by 4 bases and J by 3 bases, and 19 bases separated the two germline ends. The CDR3 sequence is 16 residues long. The CDR3 here is CASSYSPVRGVYEQYF. As DNA, the CDR3 is TGTGCCAGCAGCTACTCTCCGGTCAGGGGTGTCTACGAGCAGTACTTC.

This clonotype turned up a few times. The V call is TRBV4-3, the J call TRBJ1-2; D is unclear. Germline lookup yields CDR1 LGHNA and CDR2 YSLEER. The V gene lost 0 bases and the J gene lost 4 bases, with 15 bases spanning the gap. The CDR3 is made up of 16 amino acids. The CDR3 bases are TGCGCCAGCAGCCAAGATAGGGCAGCGGATTTCTATGGCTACACCTTC. Residues: CASSQDRAADFYGYTF.

In DNA, the CDR3 is TGCAGTGCTAGAGGTTCCAGCGAGAACACCGGGGAGCTGTTTTTT. It is translated as CSARGSSENTGELFF. This chain uses TRBV20-1 with TRBJ2-2; D unclear. V lost 1 base and J 1 base, leaving 10 bases between the germline ends. Germline assignment: CDR1 DFQATT and CDR2 SNEGSKA (reference sequence). CDR3 size: 15 residues.

As concerns this clonotype: This may arise from a read error, as a much more abundant clone is one base away. Here the CDR3 reads CASSQDRLVSHLNEQYF. The CDR3 DNA reads TGCGCCAGCAGCCAAGACCGACTAGTCTCCCACCTCAATGAGCAGTACTTC. V usage is TRBV4-1 and J usage is TRBJ2-5; D perhaps matches TRBD2 (6 bases). The germline gives CDR1 MGHRA, CDR2 YSYEKL. The V end lost 0 bases, the J end lost 11 bases, and 25 bases lay between the germline ends. The CDR3 has 17 amino acids.

The chain is built from TRBV20-1 and TRBJ1-1; D possibly corresponds to TRBD1 (5 bases). The V gene's germline CDR1 is DFQATT and CDR2 SNEGSKA (reference sequence). The CDR3 covers 12 residues. V dropped 4 bases and J dropped 5 bases, with 11 bases sitting between them. The CDR3 coding sequence is TGCAGTGCTATGCAGGGTAAAACTGAAGCTTTCTTT. Translated, it gives CSAMQGKTEAFF.

This clonotype has only one observation. A clone one base away is much larger, so this may be a read error. The rearrangement links TRBV29-1 to TRBJ2-7, with 7 bases matching TRBD2. The J call may be faulty, since TRBJ2-1 better matches the DNA end. CDR3 length: 12 amino acids. In germline, CDR1 is SQVTM, CDR2 ANQGSEA. CDR3 sequence (DNA): TGCAGCGTTGCGGCGGGAGTCTACGAGCAGTTCTTC. Its translation: CSVAAGVYEQFF.

This clonotype appeared a few times. The rearrangement joins TRBV18 to TRBJ1-4, with a weak D call TRBD1 (6 bases). The V gene lost 3 bases and the J gene lost 4 bases, with 9 bases spanning the gap. Germline V lookup: CDR1 KGHSH, CDR2 LQKENI. The CDR3 has 14 residues. The CDR3 loop reads CASSPGAVNEKLFF. In DNA form, the CDR3 reads TGTGCCAGCTCACCGGGGGCGGTTAATGAAAAACTGTTTTTT. The full variable domain, completed using reference TRBV18 and TRBJ1-4, is NAGVMQNPRHLVRRRGQEARLRCSPMKGHSHVYWYRQLPEEGLKFMVYLQKENIIDESGMPKERFSAEFPKEGPSILRIQQVVRGDSAAYFCASSPGAVNEKLFFGSGTQLSVL.

Remarks on this clonotype: At one end, the junction sequence differs from germline, possibly due to a read error. This chain uses TRBV18 with TRBJ2-7, with D maybe TRBD2 (5 bases). CDR3 length equals 13 residues. Germline V gene data show CDR1 as KGHSH and CDR2 as LQKENI. The CDR3 reads CASSPNSAYERYF. The CDR3 DNA is TGTGCCAGCTCACCAAATAGCGCCTACGAGCGGTACTTC.

CDR3 protein: CSSGVLYNEQYF. The CDR3 DNA follows: TGCAGCTCAGGGGTCCTATACAATGAGCAGTACTTC. The chain carries TRBV29-1 and TRBJ2-1, with D perhaps matching TRBD1 (6 bases). TRBJ2-7 explains the end of the DNA better; the J call may be wrong. Germline lookup yields CDR1 SQVTM and CDR2 ANQGSEA. The CDR3 covers 12 residues.

This clonotype appeared many times. This chain uses TRBV7-2 with TRBJ2-1, with TRBD2 matching 12 bases. From germline, CDR1 is SGHTA and CDR2 FQGNSA. Trimming took 1 base from V and 1 from J; bases not matched to a gene: 2. The CDR3 covers 17 residues. The CDR3 DNA reads as TGTGCCAGCAGCTTAGAGCTAGCGGGAGGGTCCTACAATGAGCAGTTCTTC. It encodes CASSLELAGGSYNEQFF.

This rearrangement joins TRBV9 to TRBJ2-5, with TRBD2 identical over 15 bases. The CDR3 has 17 residues. Germline V gene data show CDR1 as SGDLS and CDR2 as YYNGEE. Losses at the gene ends were 6 bases for V and 5 bases for J; bases not matched to a gene: 11. CDR3 amino acids: CASTGLAGGPGEETQYF. The CDR3 nucleotides are TGTGCCAGCACCGGACTAGCGGGAGGGCCGGGCGAGGAGACCCAGTACTTC.

Turning to this clonotype: Being one base from a much bigger clone, this may be a read error. The V call is TRBV20-1, the J call TRBJ2-4, with D perhaps matching TRBD2 (5 bases). The tail of the sequence fits TRBJ2-7 better, so the J call may be wrong. Germline loops: CDR1 DFQATT, CDR2 SNEGSKA (reference sequence). The length of the CDR3 is 10 residues. Here the CDR3 reads CSTRSYEQYF. CDR3 sequence (DNA): TGCAGTACTAGGTCCTACGAGCAGTACTTC.

The count of this clonotype is one. The rearrangement links TRBV27 to TRBJ1-5; 9 bases agree with TRBD1. The CDR3 totals 15 residues. The V gene's germline CDR1 is MNHEY and CDR2 SMNVEV (reference sequence). The V segment lost 5 bases and the J segment 3 bases; nucleotides outside the gene matches: 5. The CDR3, as DNA: TGTGCCAGCAGTCAAGGGACAGGGACCAATCAGCCCCAGCATTTT. This encodes CASSQGTGTNQPQHF.

This clonotype was counted only a few times. The chain uses TRBV27 and TRBJ2-3; 8 bases are a match to TRBD2. CDR3 size: 17 residues. J was trimmed by 4 bases and V by 5 bases; bases with no gene match: 14. CDR1 and CDR2 (germline): MNHEY, SMNVEV (reference sequence). The CDR3 here is CASSDPITSGAADTQYF. CDR3 in DNA: TGTGCCAGCAGTGACCCGATTACTAGCGGTGCTGCAGATACGCAGTATTTT.

This clonotype has at least ten counts. Its ends do not fully match the called genes, so a read error is possible. The gene calls are TRBV7-7 and TRBJ2-5; possible D gene TRBD1, 6 bases. CDR3 length equals 13 residues. The germline V gene has CDR1 SSHAT and CDR2 FNYEAQ (reference sequence). The CDR3 DNA reads TGTGCTAGCAGCTCACGACAGGATGGAACCCAGTACTTC. Amino acid sequence: CASSSRQDGTQYF.

There are a few counts of this clonotype. One junction end does not reproduce the germline sequence, and a read error may be involved. This chain connects TRBV13 to TRBJ2-3, with 12 nucleotides matching TRBD2. The CDR3 covers 15 residues. Per germline, CDR1 PRHDT and CDR2 FYEKMQ (reference sequence). CDR3 bases: TGTGCTAGCAGCTTAGAACTAGCGGGGGGCCATACGCAGTATTTT. Its translation: CASSLELAGGHTQYF.

This clonotype was detected ten times or more. The chain links TRBV10-3 to TRBJ2-7; 8 bases are a match to TRBD1. The junction had 10 bases not matched to a gene; V was cut back by 11 bases and J by 1 base. This CDR3 is built from 14 residues. From germline, CDR1 is ENHRY and CDR2 SYGVKD. CDR3 amino acids: CASRGTGQSYEQYF. The CDR3 DNA reads as TGTGCCTCCAGGGGGACAGGACAGTCCTACGAGCAGTACTTC.